This is a list of T cell receptor beta chains from one sample in a study of blood T cell repertoires in COVID-19. This table comes from immunoSEQ multiplex PCR, and its TCRdb copy is limited to in-frame clones, with some not included. The sample shows about 40,000 clones, approximately 83% of them seen only once. The sample was peripheral blood. Receptors were obtained from a woman between 55 and 75 years old with acute or convalescent COVID-19. Both conserved end residues are part of each CDR3. A D gene is named only where the DNA matches it firmly. Not every row has a clone size; where given, it reads once, few, many or a size class.

V gene	clone size	D gene	J gene	CDR3 DNA	CDR3 protein
TRBV18	.	TRBD1	TRBJ2-1	TGTGCCAGCTCACCGCCGGGACAGGAAATTACATCCCAGTTCTTC	CASSPPGQEITSQFF
TRBV2	.	TRBD2	TRBJ2-5	TGTGCCAGTAGGGGAGGGCGAGTCGAGACCCAGTACTTC	CASRGGRVETQYF
TRBV5-1	.	.	TRBJ1-1	TGCGCCAGCAGCTTGGGGGACTTACCCAACACTGAAGCTTTCTTT	CASSLGDLPNTEAFF
TRBV5-1	.	.	TRBJ1-1	TGCGCCAGCAGCTTACAGGTGACGGGTCTTAAGGGGACTGAAGCTTTCTTT	CASSLQVTGLKGTEAFF
TRBV19	.	TRBD2	TRBJ2-1	TGTGCCAGTAGTATAGGGGCTAGCGGGGGGGCTTACAATGAGCAGTTCTTC	CASSIGASGGAYNEQFF
TRBV12-5	.	.	TRBJ2-7	TGTGCTAGTGGCCACGGGGGCTACGAGCAGTACTTC	CASGHGGYEQYF
TRBV4-2	.	TRBD2	TRBJ2-5	TGTGCCAGCAGCCTTGCTCCGTTAGCGGGAGAGCTGAAAGAGACCCAGTACTTC	CASSLAPLAGELKETQYF
TRBV12-5	.	TRBD1	TRBJ1-3	TGTGCTAGTGGACAGGGACAGGTGGCAGGAAACACCATATATTTT	CASGQGQVAGNTIYF
TRBV15	.	TRBD2	TRBJ2-7	TGTGCCACCAGCAGAGCGGGGGGGGATTCCTACGAGCAGTACTTC	CATSRAGGDSYEQYF
TRBV28	.	TRBD1	TRBJ1-1	TGTGCCAGCAGTTCGGGACAGGGGAAAACTTTCTTT	CASSSGQGKTFF
TRBV4-1	.	.	TRBJ1-3	TGCGCCAGCAGCCGGGTCCCAGGAAGAAGCTCTGGAAACACCATATATTTT	CASSRVPGRSSGNTIYF
TRBV4-1	.	TRBD2	TRBJ2-7	TGCGCCAGCAGCCAAGGAGCAGGACTAGGCTCCTACGAGCAGTACTTC	CASSQGAGLGSYEQYF
TRBV6-5	.	TRBD1	TRBJ1-2	TGTGCCAGCAGGGGGGAGACAGGGACCTCCTATGGCTACACCTTC	CASRGETGTSYGYTF
TRBV7-8	once	.	TRBJ1-4	TGTGCCAGCAGCTTGGACCTCAGGGGATATAATGAAAAACTGTTTTTT	CASSLDLRGYNEKLFF